The present TCR beta chain was sequenced within a study of T cells in Graves' hyperthyroidism and ophthalmopathy. Study-level background: Before any treatment, at initial diagnosis, peripheral blood was collected.

Notes on the study in general: Also found in blood were most expanded thyroid clonotypes above 0.001.

These patients, aged 18 to 65, had recently diagnosed hyperthyroidism lasting under 2 months. There are many counts of this clonotype. The antigen is not known. The CDR3 regions of TCR beta were amplified from RNA transcripts. The HTBI set primed first-round TCR CDR3 RT-PCR. MiXCR, applied by TCRdb to the multiplex PCR reads, yields one record per CDR3 protein. This table holds 600,000 to 650,000 distinct CDR3 sequences, under 20% found once. The TCR sequence derives from a young woman with Graves' hyperthyroidism. Sequencing was performed on blood.

The CDR3, as DNA: TGTGCCAGCAGCTTGGATTCCGGGACTACTCGTCACAATGAGCAGTTCTTC. This encodes CASSLDSGTTRHNEQFF. The V gene is TRBV5-6, the J gene TRBJ2-1, with 7 bases that match TRBD2. Germline trimming cut 0 bases from V and 5 bases from J; bases unmatched to any gene: 11. The CDR3 runs 17 residues. From germline, CDR1 is SGHDT and CDR2 YYEEEE.